This T cell receptor beta chain originates from a study of T-cell memory formation after mild COVID-19. This clonotype was found a few times. TCRdb analysed the 5' RACE reads with MiXCR anew, one entry per CDR3 protein. Among roughly 500,000 distinct CDR3 sequences, just over 20% were seen once, and the ten largest hold 12%. The trim removed 6 bases at V and 0 bases at J, leaving 10 bases unmatched. The CDR3 runs to 17 residues. From germline, CDR1 is SNHLY and CDR2 FYNNEI. The TCR sequence derives from an adult woman who had mild COVID-19 (a few samples of this study predate the infection). Cell type and time point are not known. The genes are TRBV2 and TRBJ2-3; 9 positions agree with TRBD2. Sequencing was carried out using PBMCs or a T cell subset sorted from them (not recorded which). DNA for the CDR3: TGTGCCAGCAGATGGCGGGGGGGCCCCTTAAGCACAGATACGCAGTATTTT. It specifies CASRWRGGPLSTDTQYF. The full variable domain, completed using reference TRBV2 and TRBJ2-3, is EPEVTQTPSHQVTQMGQEVILRCVPISNHLYFYWYRQILGQKVEFLVSFYNNEISEKSEIFDDQFSVERPDGSNFTLKIRSTKLEDSAMYFCASRWRGGPLSTDTQYFGPGTRLTVL.